The TCR beta chain under discussion was sequenced for a study of liver allograft versus peripheral blood T cells. Background on the study: Comparisons were made between T cell receptor repertoires found in transplanted livers and those circulating in recipients' peripheral blood.

TCRdb re-analysed the reads in MiXCR, keeping a single row per CDR3 protein. The sample gives fewer than 15,000 distinct CDR3 sequences, under 20% of which show up once; under 15% is in the top ten. This clonotype ranks as medium-sized. CDR1 SQVTM and CDR2 ANQGSEA come from the germline V gene. The germline V and J ends were trimmed by 7 bases and 0 bases, with 12 bases remaining between them. The CDR3 sequence is 13 residues long. The clonotype was recovered from a human patient who had a liver transplant. Part of the T cell pool may stem from the graft donor. V is TRBV29-1 and J is TRBJ1-1; a possible D gene is TRBD1 (5 bases). The CDR3 spells CSGGGTVNTEAFF. The CDR3 DNA reads TGCAGCGGGGGAGGGACGGTGAACACTGAAGCTTTCTTT. The entire variable domain, with the rest obtained from reference TRBV29-1 and TRBJ1-1, is as follows: SAVISQKPSRDICQRGTSLTIQCQVDSQVTMMFWYRQQPGQSLTLIATANQGSEATYESGFVIDKFPISRPNLTFSTLTVSNMSPEDSSIYLCSGGGTVNTEAFFGQGTRLTVV.